Listed here is a single T cell receptor (beta chain). The data were taken from a study of blood T cell repertoires in COVID-19. The repertoire was sequenced with immunoSEQ multiplex PCR; TCRdb's copy has only in-frame clones and lacks some. The table shows tens of thousands of clones, with roughly 84% occurring only once. With 3 bases removed from V and 6 bases from J, the gap between germline ends came to 15 bases. The CDR3 has 13 residues. Germline-derived CDR1 and CDR2 are GTSNPN and SVGIG (reference sequence). The clonotype originates from a woman in her sixties or seventies with acute or convalescent COVID-19. The sample was peripheral blood. The chain joins TRBV30 to TRBJ2-7; perhaps TRBD2 as D (5 bases). CDR3 amino acids: CAWSRTSGVEQYV. The CDR3 region has the DNA TGTGCCTGGAGCCGAACCTCCGGGGTCGAGCAGTACGTC.